The 20 T cell receptor beta chains below all came from one sample that was sequenced in a study of blood T cell repertoires in COVID-19. This table comes from immunoSEQ multiplex PCR, and its TCRdb copy is limited to in-frame clones, with some not included. The table records 250,000 to 300,000 clones, 90% of them present only once. Sequenced: peripheral blood. The receptor set was obtained from a woman aged 55-69 years with COVID-19, enrolled during active disease.

The gene calls are TRBV6-2 or TRBV6-3 and TRBJ1-5; 8 positions match TRBD1. V lost 0 bases, J lost 2 bases, and 9 bases stayed unmatched. Germline V gene sequence: CDR1 MNHEY, CDR2 SVGEGT. This CDR3 comprises 18 residues. CDR3 amino acids: CASSYSINRGGGNQPQHF. Here the CDR3 DNA reads TGTGCCAGCAGTTACTCGATAAACAGGGGGGGTGGCAATCAGCCCCAGCATTTT.

V is TRBV7-2 and J is TRBJ1-5; unclear D gene. Germline CDR1 and CDR2: SGHTA and FQGNSA. V was shortened by 2 bases and J by 3 bases, with 11 bases between the two germline ends. CDR3 length: 15 residues. The CDR3 loop reads CASSLSPGNNQPQHF. The CDR3, as DNA: TGTGCCAGCAGCTTAAGCCCAGGAAACAATCAGCCCCAGCATTTT.

The chain employs TRBV10-3 and TRBJ2-1; 10 nucleotides align to TRBD2. CDR3 length: 13 amino acids. V shed 7 bases, J shed 5 bases, and the junction held 2 bases outside the gene matches. Germline V lookup: CDR1 ENHRY, CDR2 SYGVKD. The CDR3 protein is CAITGLADNEQFF. CDR3 bases: TGTGCCATCACCGGACTAGCGGACAATGAGCAGTTCTTC.

This chain's CDR3 is CASSLAPTEYNEQFF. CDR3 in DNA: TGCGCCAGCAGCTTGGCCCCGACGGAGTACAATGAGCAGTTCTTC. This sequence joins TRBV5-1 and TRBJ2-1; D is unclear. The germline V and J ends were trimmed by 0 bases and 4 bases, with 11 bases remaining between them. Per germline, CDR1 SGHRS and CDR2 YFSETQ. This CDR3 is built from 15 residues. Based on the CDR3 plus reference TRBV5-1 and TRBJ2-1, the full variable domain is KAGVTQTPRYLIKTRGQQVTLSCSPISGHRSVSWYQQTPGQGLQFLFEYFSETQRNKGNFPGRFSGRQFSNSRSEMNVSTLELGDSALYLCASSLAPTEYNEQFFGPGTRLTVL.

The chain recombines TRBV11-2 with TRBJ1-2; 9 bases map to TRBD1. Germline V gene lookup returns CDR1 SGHAT and CDR2 FQNNGV. The CDR3 is made up of 13 amino acids. Trimming took 7 bases from V and 4 from J; bases not matched to a gene: 4. The chain's CDR3 is CASTPDRGYGYTF. The CDR3 nucleotides are TGTGCCAGCACCCCGGACAGGGGCTATGGCTACACCTTC.

The genes are TRBV19 and TRBJ1-2; 8 nucleotides agree with TRBD1. J was trimmed by 8 bases and V by 5 bases; bases with no gene match: 13. This CDR3 has 15 residues. From germline, CDR1 is LNHDA and CDR2 SQIVND (reference sequence). CDR3 in DNA: TGTGCCAGTAGTGCTCAGGGGGCTCCAGGAGAGGGCTACACCTTC. Translation gives CASSAQGAPGEGYTF.

The chain employs TRBV11-3 and TRBJ2-1, with D possibly being TRBD1 (6 bases). Per germline, CDR1 SGHNT and CDR2 YENEEA. V was shortened by 3 bases and J by 7 bases, with 13 bases between the two germline ends. The CDR3 totals 14 residues. The CDR3 nucleotides read TGTGCCAGCAGCTTTCAGGGAAGGGGGAATGAGCAGTTCTTC. Protein sequence: CASSFQGRGNEQFF. Drawing the rest from reference TRBV11-3 and TRBJ2-1, the complete variable domain is EAGVVQSPRYKIIEKKQPVAFWCNPISGHNTLYWYLQNLGQGPELLIRYENEEAVDDSQLPKDRFSAERLKGVDSTLKIQPAELGDSAVYLCASSFQGRGNEQFFGPGTRLTVL.

The genes are TRBV2 and TRBJ1-4; tentatively, D is TRBD1 (5 bases). This CDR3 has 14 residues. Germline CDR1 and CDR2: SNHLY and FYNNEI. Trimming pared 6 bases from V and 0 bases from J, leaving 8 bases between. CDR3 loop: CASRTGPTNEKLFF. DNA of the CDR3: TGTGCCAGCAGAACAGGCCCAACTAATGAAAAACTGTTTTTT.

The chain carries TRBV19 and TRBJ1-6; 9 bases agree with TRBD1. Germline V gives CDR1 LNHDA, CDR2 SQIVND (reference sequence). There are 15 residues in the CDR3. J gave up 9 bases and V 8 bases, and 11 bases lay outside the gene matches. CDR3 sequence reads: CASGTGRGQGSPLHF. CDR3 DNA: TGTGCCAGTGGGACCGGACGGGGACAGGGTTCACCCCTCCACTTT.

This clone was picked up one time. The J gene is TRBJ1-1, the V gene TRBV2, with 9 nucleotides matching TRBD1. The CDR3 is 13 residues long. Germline CDR1 SNHLY, CDR2 FYNNEI. The trim removed 8 bases at V and 0 bases at J, leaving 1 base unmatched. CDR3 protein: CASYRGLNTEAFF. The DNA of the CDR3 is TGTGCCAGCTACAGGGGGCTGAACACTGAAGCTTTCTTT. The complete variable domain, with remaining parts taken from reference TRBV2 and TRBJ1-1, reads EPEVTQTPSHQVTQMGQEVILRCVPISNHLYFYWYRQILGQKVEFLVSFYNNEISEKSEIFDDQFSVERPDGSNFTLKIRSTKLEDSAMYFCASYRGLNTEAFFGQGTRLTVV.

The chain combines TRBV11-2 with TRBJ2-3; TRBD2 matches at 7 bases. V lost 2 bases to trimming and J lost 5 bases; unmatched junction nucleotides: 10. Germline lookup yields CDR1 SGHAT and CDR2 FQNNGV. The CDR3 covers 16 residues. The CDR3 nucleotides read TGTGCCAGCAGCTTAAGGGGAGGGTATCCACGAGATACGCAGTATTTT. Translated: CASSLRGGYPRDTQYF.

The chain combines TRBV28 with TRBJ1-6, with TRBD1 matching 8 bases. The ends lost 1 base at V and 11 bases at J; junction bases unmatched: 10. The V gene's germline CDR1 is MDHEN and CDR2 SYDVKM. The CDR3 is made up of 16 amino acids. CDR3 loop: CASSLYSGQGGTPLHF. The CDR3 DNA is TGTGCCAGCAGTTTATATTCAGGACAGGGTGGCACACCCCTCCACTTT.

A word on this clone: The same CDR3 can be traced to other DNA sequences in this sample. The CDR3 is CASSRVDTQYF. Written as DNA, the CDR3 is TGTGCCAGCAGCCGCGTCGATACGCAGTATTTT. The chain carries TRBV6-2 or TRBV6-3 and TRBJ2-3; D is uncertain. The CDR3 length is 11 residues. The germline V gene has CDR1 MNHEY and CDR2 SVGEGT. V was pared by 6 bases and J by 6 bases, with 7 bases between.

This clone has more than one count but fewer than ten. This chain links TRBV7-2 with TRBJ1-6, with TRBD1 as a possible D gene (6 bases). The CDR3 consists of 17 residues. Germline CDR1 is SGHTA and CDR2 is FQGNSA. V lost 5 bases and J lost 0, with 14 bases in between. The CDR3 DNA reads as TGTGCCAGCAGCCATAGTGGGGGCGGCTCCTATAATTCACCCCTCCACTTT. Protein: CASSHSGGGSYNSPLHF.

The rearrangement links TRBV4-2 to TRBJ1-2; D is unresolved. V dropped 1 base and J dropped 2 bases, with 11 bases sitting between them. The CDR3 is 15 residues long. The V gene's germline CDR1 is LGHNA and CDR2 YNFKEQ. CDR3 loop: CASSQGAYPNYGYTF. CDR3 nucleotide sequence: TGTGCCAGCAGCCAAGGAGCTTACCCCAACTATGGCTACACCTTC.

This chain uses TRBV4-1 with TRBJ1-2; 8 positions agree with TRBD1. CDR1 is MGHRA and CDR2 is YSYEKL in the germline V gene. V lost 0 bases to trimming and J lost 5 bases; unmatched junction nucleotides: 5. The CDR3 loop spans 15 amino acids. The CDR3 reads CASSQDGQGYYGYTF. The CDR3 DNA is TGCGCCAGCAGCCAAGATGGACAGGGATATTATGGCTACACCTTC.

The gene calls are TRBV18 and TRBJ1-3, with D possibly matching TRBD1 (5 bases). Germline V gene data show CDR1 as KGHSH and CDR2 as LQKENI. The CDR3 consists of 15 residues. V lost 1 base to trimming and J lost 0 bases, with 7 bases between them. The CDR3 is CASSPRQGSGNTIYF. CDR3 nucleotide sequence: TGTGCCAGCTCACCACGGCAGGGCTCTGGAAACACCATATATTTT.

The V gene is TRBV7-3, the J gene TRBJ2-3, with TRBD2 as a possible D gene (5 bases). This CDR3 has 15 amino acids. Germline loops: CDR1 SGHTA, CDR2 FQGTGA. The V gene lost 4 bases and the J gene lost 2 bases, with 13 bases spanning the gap. The CDR3 loop reads CASSSRTGSTDTQYF. The DNA of the CDR3 is TGTGCCAGCAGCTCAAGGACTGGATCCACAGATACGCAGTATTTT.

The chain couples TRBV7-2 to TRBJ1-3; 7 nucleotides line up with TRBD1. The length of the CDR3 is 15 residues. The J segment lost 5 bases and the V segment lost 1 base, leaving 5 bases of the junction unmatched. Germline CDR1 SGHTA, CDR2 FQGNSA. This CDR3 is CASSLDRGKRNTIYF. The CDR3, as DNA: TGTGCCAGCAGCTTAGACAGGGGTAAAAGAAACACCATATATTTT.

The CDR3 bases are TGTGCCAGCAGCCTCGACAGGGGAGAGACCCAGTACTTC. Protein: CASSLDRGETQYF. This chain connects TRBV7-3 to TRBJ2-5, with 8 bases identical to TRBD1. V dropped 5 bases and J dropped 4; count of bases not matched to a gene: 3. Germline assignment: CDR1 SGHTA and CDR2 FQGTGA. The CDR3 runs 13 residues.